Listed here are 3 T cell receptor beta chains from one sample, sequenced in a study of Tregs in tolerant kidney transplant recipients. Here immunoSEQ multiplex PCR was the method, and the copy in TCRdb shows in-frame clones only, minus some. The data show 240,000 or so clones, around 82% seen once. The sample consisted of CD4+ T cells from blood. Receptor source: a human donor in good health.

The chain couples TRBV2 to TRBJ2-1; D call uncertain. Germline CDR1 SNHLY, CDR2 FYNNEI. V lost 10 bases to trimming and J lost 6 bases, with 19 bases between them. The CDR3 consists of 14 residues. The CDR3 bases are TGTGCCACCCAATCTACTCTTAGGCCCAATGAGCAGTTCTTC. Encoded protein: CATQSTLRPNEQFF.

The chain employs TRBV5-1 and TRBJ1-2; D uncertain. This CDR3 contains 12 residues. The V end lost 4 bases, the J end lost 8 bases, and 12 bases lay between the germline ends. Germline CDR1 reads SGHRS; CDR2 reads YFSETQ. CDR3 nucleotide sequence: TGCGCCAGCAGCAAGGACGCTGAGGGCTACACCTTC. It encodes CASSKDAEGYTF.

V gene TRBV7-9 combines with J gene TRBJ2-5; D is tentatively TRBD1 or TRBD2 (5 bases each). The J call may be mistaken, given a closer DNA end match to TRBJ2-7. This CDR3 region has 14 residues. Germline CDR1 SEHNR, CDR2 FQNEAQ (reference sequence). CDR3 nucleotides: TGTGCCAGCAGCCTCCCGAGAGGGGCTTACGAGCAGTACTTC. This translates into CASSLPRGAYEQYF.